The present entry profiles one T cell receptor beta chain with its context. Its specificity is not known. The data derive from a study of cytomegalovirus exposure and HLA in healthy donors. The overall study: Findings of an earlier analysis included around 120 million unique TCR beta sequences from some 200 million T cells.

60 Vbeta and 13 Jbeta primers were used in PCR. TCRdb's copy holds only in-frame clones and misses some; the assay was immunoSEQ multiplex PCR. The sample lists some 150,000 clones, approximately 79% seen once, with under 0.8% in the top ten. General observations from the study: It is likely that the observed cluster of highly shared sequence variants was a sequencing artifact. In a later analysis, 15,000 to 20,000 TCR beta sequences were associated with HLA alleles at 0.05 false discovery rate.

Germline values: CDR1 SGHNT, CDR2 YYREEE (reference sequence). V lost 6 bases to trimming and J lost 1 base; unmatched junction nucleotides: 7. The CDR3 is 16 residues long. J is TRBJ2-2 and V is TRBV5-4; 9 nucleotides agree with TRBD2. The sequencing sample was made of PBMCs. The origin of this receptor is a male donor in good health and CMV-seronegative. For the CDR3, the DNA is TGTGCCAGCACCTCGCAGCGGGGGGAGAACACCGGGGAGCTGTTTTTT. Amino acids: CASTSQRGENTGELFF.